Following are 26 T cell receptor beta chains from one sample sequenced in a study of vaccination effects on CD4 cells after COVID-19. Assay used: immunoSEQ multiplex PCR; TCRdb lists only in-frame clones, some missing. The sample includes about 17,000 clones, approximately 82% of them seen just once. Before any sequencing was done, the ViraFEST assay used viral peptide pools to expand antigen-specific CD4+ T cells. Culture proceeded for about 11 days, and CD4+ T cells were then isolated. PCR confirmed that the person was infected with SARS-CoV-2 between March and December 2020. Participants each got two BNT162b2 or mRNA-1273 vaccine doses. Their antigens are not known. Specimen: CD4+ T cells from PBMCs cultured with SARS-CoV-2 spike peptides, collected after COVID-19 vaccination. The receptors derive from a human donor who had a prior SARS-CoV-2 infection.

The chain links TRBV27 to TRBJ1-4; D not resolved. Germline V CDR1 and CDR2: MNHEY, SMNVEV (reference sequence). The CDR3 loop spans 13 amino acids. The germline V and J ends were trimmed by 2 bases and 9 bases, with 10 bases remaining between them. This CDR3 is CASSLRRHQKLFF. DNA for the CDR3: TGTGCCAGCAGTTTAAGAAGGCACCAAAAACTGTTTTTT.

The rearrangement links TRBV9 to TRBJ2-5; a weak D match, TRBD2 (6 bases). The CDR3 contains 16 residues. The V gene's germline CDR1 is SGDLS and CDR2 YYNGEE. V lost 0 bases and J lost 4, with 16 bases in between. The CDR3 bases are TGTGCCAGCAGCGTAGCGACGGGAGAGGAGTTAGAGACCCAGTACTTC. Amino acid sequence: CASSVATGEELETQYF.

This clone was detected once. This chain uses TRBV11-3 with TRBJ2-7; D possibly corresponds to TRBD2 (6 bases). CDR1 is SGHNT, CDR2 YENEEA, per germline. Trimming stripped 8 bases from V and 6 bases from J, with 14 bases between. The length of the CDR3 is 12 residues. The CDR3 here is CASGPGVSEQYF. The CDR3 DNA reads as TGTGCCAGCGGGCCGGGGGTAAGCGAGCAGTACTTC. Variable domain in full (rest from reference TRBV11-3 and TRBJ2-7): EAGVVQSPRYKIIEKKQPVAFWCNPISGHNTLYWYLQNLGQGPELLIRYENEEAVDDSQLPKDRFSAERLKGVDSTLKIQPAELGDSAVYLCASGPGVSEQYFGPGTRLTVT.

The V and J genes are TRBV19 and TRBJ1-3, with unresolved D. The V gene's germline CDR1 is LNHDA and CDR2 SQIVND (reference sequence). The CDR3 is made up of 19 amino acids. Trimming removed 0 bases at V and 1 base at J, with 19 bases between. CDR3 sequence: CASSIETPARGRSGNTIYF. The CDR3 nucleotides read TGTGCCAGTAGTATAGAAACGCCGGCCCGGGGTCGATCTGGAAACACCATATATTTT.

Here the CDR3 reads CASSDSGAYNSPLHF. Written as DNA, the CDR3 is TGTGCCAGCAGTGATTCAGGGGCATATAATTCACCCCTCCACTTT. The chain joins TRBV2 to TRBJ1-6; D might be TRBD1 (6 bases). The CDR3 sequence is 15 residues long. Germline V gene lookup returns CDR1 SNHLY and CDR2 FYNNEI. Trimming took off 3 bases at V and 4 bases at J, with 10 bases between the two ends.

The chain combines TRBV24-1 with TRBJ2-2; unclear D gene. From germline, CDR1 is KGHDR and CDR2 SFDVKD. V lost 5 bases, J lost 2 bases, and 11 bases lay in between. The CDR3 has 15 amino acids. In DNA, the CDR3 is TGTGCCACCAGTGGGGCGAGTCCTAACACCGGGGAGCTGTTTTTT. Protein: CATSGASPNTGELFF.

This clone came up a few times. The chain employs TRBV11-2 and TRBJ2-3; D gene unclear. The germline V gene has CDR1 SGHAT and CDR2 FQNNGV. V lost 3 bases and J 2 bases, leaving 6 bases between the germline ends. The CDR3 covers 13 residues. The CDR3 protein is CASSLGHTDTQYF. The CDR3 nucleotides are TGTGCCAGCAGCTTGGGCCACACAGATACGCAGTATTTT.

The chain employs TRBV5-8 and TRBJ2-3; no reliable D call. CDR3 length: 13 residues. From germline, CDR1 is SGHTS and CDR2 YDEGEE. Trimming cost V 0 bases and J 0 bases, with 2 bases left between them. CDR3 bases: TGTGCCAGCAGCTTGGACAGCACAGATACGCAGTATTTT. It specifies CASSLDSTDTQYF.

The chain couples TRBV11-3 to TRBJ2-7; 7 nucleotides line up with TRBD2. V gave up 0 bases and J gave up 6 bases; unmatched junction bases: 8. CDR1 SGHNT and CDR2 YENEEA come from the germline V gene. CDR3 length: 15 residues. CDR3 coding DNA: TGTGCCAGCAGCTTAGAGGGCAGCACTAGCGCCGAGCAGTACTTC. This codes for CASSLEGSTSAEQYF.

The chain couples TRBV6-1 to TRBJ2-1; D is perhaps TRBD2 (6 bases). Trimming took off 3 bases at V and 1 base at J, with 13 bases between the two ends. Per germline, CDR1 MNHNS and CDR2 SASEGT. The CDR3 is 16 residues long. CDR3 sequence: CASSDPWRGSYNEQFF. DNA of the CDR3: TGTGCCAGCAGTGACCCTTGGCGGGGTTCCTACAATGAGCAGTTCTTC.

This sequence joins TRBV7-2 and TRBJ2-7, with D unresolved. CDR3 length: 12 residues. Trimming shortened V by 1 base and J by 5 bases, and 6 bases separated the two germline ends. Germline assignment: CDR1 SGHTA and CDR2 FQGNSA. In nucleotides, the CDR3 is TGTGCCAGCAGCTTAGAGTATAACGAGCAGTACTTC. This codes for CASSLEYNEQYF.

The chain couples TRBV5-1 to TRBJ2-5; 10 bases match TRBD2. This CDR3 region has 15 residues. V was pared by 7 bases and J by 5 bases, with 11 bases of the junction left unmatched. Germline V lookup: CDR1 SGHRS, CDR2 YFSETQ. CDR3 bases: TGCGCCAGCCGAGACCCTAGCGGGGGAGGGGAGACCCAGTACTTC. Translation gives CASRDPSGGGETQYF. The full variable domain, rest sourced from reference TRBV5-1 and TRBJ2-5, is KAGVTQTPRYLIKTRGQQVTLSCSPISGHRSVSWYQQTPGQGLQFLFEYFSETQRNKGNFPGRFSGRQFSNSRSEMNVSTLELGDSALYLCASRDPSGGGETQYFGPGTRLLVL.

This clone is labeled as medium-sized. V and J are TRBV6-5 and TRBJ2-2, with 10 bases lining up with TRBD2. The CDR3 has 15 residues. J was trimmed by 3 bases and V by 8 bases; bases with no gene match: 6. Germline V lookup: CDR1 MNHEY, CDR2 SVGAGI. The CDR3 spells CASVQREGYTGELFF. CDR3 nucleotide sequence: TGTGCCAGCGTTCAGCGGGAGGGCTACACCGGGGAGCTGTTTTTT.

The chain joins TRBV7-3 to TRBJ1-6; the D gene is possibly TRBD1 (5 bases). The CDR3 has 13 residues. Trimming cost V 6 bases and J 8 bases, with 11 bases left between them. CDR1 is SGHTA and CDR2 is FQGTGA in the germline V gene. The CDR3 DNA follows: TGTGCCAGCAGTAAAGGGGTACATTCACCCCTCCACTTT. It yields the protein CASSKGVHSPLHF.

The chain joins TRBV6-1 to TRBJ2-7; no firm D call. The CDR3 covers 13 residues. Germline V gene sequence: CDR1 MNHNS, CDR2 SASEGT. The V and J ends lost 1 base and 2 bases respectively, with 6 bases between them. CDR3 coding DNA: TGTGCCAGCAGTGAAGGATTACCCTACGAGCAGTACTTC. It translates to CASSEGLPYEQYF.

The DNA of the CDR3 is TGTGCCACCAGTGGTGGACAGGCCTCCTCCTACAATGAGCAGTTCTTC. This translates into CATSGGQASSYNEQFF. The J gene is TRBJ2-1, the V gene TRBV24-1; 7 bases are shared with TRBD1. V was clipped by 5 bases and J by 0 bases; unmatched bases: 6. Germline-derived CDR1 and CDR2 are KGHDR and SFDVKD. This CDR3 spans 16 amino acids.

This chain joins TRBV2 and TRBJ2-5; maybe TRBD2 (5 bases). CDR1 and CDR2 from the germline V gene are SNHLY and FYNNEI. The CDR3 covers 14 residues. The V gene lost 6 bases and the J gene lost 2 bases, with 13 bases spanning the gap. In nucleotides, the CDR3 is TGTGCCAGCAGGAGTAGGTGGACTCAAGAGACCCAGTACTTC. As protein: CASRSRWTQETQYF.

The chain is built from TRBV3-1 (or the pseudogene TRBV3-2) and TRBJ1-1, with D perhaps matching TRBD1 (6 bases). The V end lost 4 bases, the J end lost 2 bases, and 11 bases lay between the germline ends. The germline gives CDR1 LGHDT, CDR2 YNNKEL (reference sequence). CDR3 length: 14 residues. This chain's CDR3 is CASSPQDRNTEAFF. CDR3 DNA sequence: TGTGCCAGCAGCCCCCAGGACAGAAACACTGAAGCTTTCTTT.

The V and J genes are TRBV30 and TRBJ1-1; TRBD1 is a possible D gene (5 bases). V shed 5 bases and J shed 3 bases, with 10 bases lying between them. The CDR3 sequence is 12 residues long. Per the germline V gene, CDR1 is GTSNPN and CDR2 is SVGIG (reference sequence). CDR3 sequence: CAWSTVYTEAFF. Written as DNA, the CDR3 is TGTGCCTGGTCGACAGTTTACACTGAAGCTTTCTTT. Filled out from reference TRBV30 and TRBJ1-1, the complete variable domain reads SQTIHQWPATLVQPVGSPLSLECTVEGTSNPNLYWYRQAAGRGLQLLFYSVGIGQISSEVPQNLSASRPQDRQFILSSKKLLLSDSGFYLCAWSTVYTEAFFGQGTRLTVV.

This clone was counted a few times. This rearrangement joins TRBV7-9 to TRBJ1-1, with unresolved D. Germline loops: CDR1 SEHNR, CDR2 FQNEAQ (reference sequence). The CDR3 runs to 15 residues. The germline V and J ends were trimmed by 0 bases and 6 bases, with 14 bases remaining between them. The CDR3 loop is CASSLATGQVPEAFF. The CDR3 DNA is TGTGCCAGCAGCTTAGCGACGGGCCAGGTTCCTGAAGCTTTCTTT.

The chain combines TRBV7-9 with TRBJ2-7; TRBD1 aligns across 7 bases. The CDR3 extends over 12 amino acids. Germline CDR1 reads SEHNR; CDR2 reads FQNEAQ (reference sequence). Germline trimming cut 5 bases from V and 9 bases from J; bases unmatched to any gene: 7. The CDR3 loop is CASSQGPGGQYF. The CDR3 region has the DNA TGTGCCAGCAGCCAGGGGCCAGGGGGGCAGTACTTC.

This clone was seen only a few times. CDR3 in amino acids: CASSRGLAETNTGELFF. The DNA of the CDR3 is TGTGCCAGCAGCCGGGGACTAGCGGAGACGAACACCGGGGAGCTGTTTTTT. This chain joins TRBV7-8 and TRBJ2-2; 11 bases map to TRBD2. In germline, CDR1 is SGHVS, CDR2 FQNEAQ. The V gene end was trimmed by 5 bases and the J gene end by 0 bases; junction bases not matched to a gene: 5. This CDR3 has 17 amino acids.

The genes are TRBV19 and TRBJ1-4; D may be TRBD1 (5 bases). Trimming cost V 7 bases and J 0 bases, with 21 bases left between them. The CDR3 is 18 amino acids. Germline V gives CDR1 LNHDA, CDR2 SQIVND (reference sequence). DNA for the CDR3: TGTGCCAGTACCCTACGTCGGGGGACCGTCGCAACTAATGAAAAACTGTTTTTT. Encoded protein: CASTLRRGTVATNEKLFF.

V is TRBV5-1 and J is TRBJ2-1; no clear D. The germline V gene encodes CDR1 SGHRS and CDR2 YFSETQ. V gave up 4 bases and J gave up 3 bases, with 11 bases separating them. This CDR3 region has 14 residues. The CDR3 DNA follows: TGCGCCAGCAGCGGAATTGGGAACTACAATGAGCAGTTCTTC. Its translation is CASSGIGNYNEQFF.

Only a few counts were recorded for this clone. The V gene is TRBV7-9, the J gene TRBJ1-1, with TRBD1 as a possible D gene (5 bases). The V end lost 6 bases, the J end lost 1 base, and 12 bases lay between the germline ends. The CDR3 runs 14 residues. Germline V gene lookup returns CDR1 SEHNR and CDR2 FQNEAQ (reference sequence). The CDR3 loop is CASRAGQANTEAFF. For the CDR3, the DNA is TGTGCCAGCAGAGCAGGACAAGCGAACACTGAAGCTTTCTTT.

V gene TRBV3-1 (or the pseudogene TRBV3-2) combines with J gene TRBJ1-4; D is unclear. The germline CDR1 and CDR2 sequences are LGHDT and YNNKEL (reference sequence). V gave up 4 bases and J gave up 0 bases, with 6 bases separating them. The CDR3 spans 14 residues. The CDR3 bases are TGTGCCAGCAGCCCGGTTGCAACTAATGAAAAACTGTTTTTT. This encodes CASSPVATNEKLFF.